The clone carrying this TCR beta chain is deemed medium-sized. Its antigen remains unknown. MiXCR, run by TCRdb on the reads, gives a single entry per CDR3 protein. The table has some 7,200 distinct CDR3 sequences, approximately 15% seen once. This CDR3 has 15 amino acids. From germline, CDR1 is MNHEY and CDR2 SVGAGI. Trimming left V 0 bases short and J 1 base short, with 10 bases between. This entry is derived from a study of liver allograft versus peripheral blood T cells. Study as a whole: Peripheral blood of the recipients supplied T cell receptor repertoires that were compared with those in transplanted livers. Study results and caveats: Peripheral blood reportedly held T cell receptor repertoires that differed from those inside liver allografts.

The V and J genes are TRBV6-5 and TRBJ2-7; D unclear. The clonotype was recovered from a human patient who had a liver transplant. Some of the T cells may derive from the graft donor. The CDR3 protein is CASSYSAEPSYEQYF. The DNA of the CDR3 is TGTGCCAGCAGTTACTCGGCAGAGCCTTCCTACGAGCAGTACTTC.